Listed here is a single T cell receptor (beta chain). These data come from a study of T-cell reconstitution after alpha-beta-depleted transplantation in children. The CDR3 has 16 residues. CDR1 is SGHKS, CDR2 YYEKEE, per germline (reference sequence). The ends were cut back, 0 bases at V and 4 bases at J, with 16 bases in the middle. Unique molecular identifiers were used in preparing the TCRbeta library. TCRdb re-analysed the PCR reads in MiXCR, keeping a single row per CDR3 protein. The sample has 250,000 to 350,000 distinct CDR3 sequences; nearly 10% are singletons. The TCR sequence derives from a human donor who donated a stem cell graft to a child with SCID. The starting material was PBMCs from the stem cell graft donor, obtained from the stem cell graft. This rearrangement joins TRBV5-5 to TRBJ1-1; maybe TRBD1 (6 bases). The CDR3 spells CASSLDPAQGGTEAFF. CDR3 nucleotide sequence: TGTGCCAGCAGCTTGGACCCTGCCCAAGGGGGCACTGAAGCTTTCTTT.